This T cell receptor (beta chain) appears in the sequencing data of a study of blood T cell repertoires in COVID-19. Turning to the study itself: The United States, Italy and Spain supplied acute and convalescent COVID-19 samples. Sources were T cells, B-cell-depleted T cells, or PBMCs; the material itself was cDNA or gDNA.

Authors' analysis steps: The assay estimated nucleated cells by amplifying reference gene primers. This table comes from immunoSEQ multiplex PCR, and its TCRdb copy is limited to in-frame clones, with some not included. Clone size and V and J calls were adopted from that table, with D and trimming inferred from the DNA. Altogether about 42,000 clones are present, 77% being singletons, with the ten largest covering 25% to 35%. V lost 3 bases and J lost 4; bases outside the gene matches: 1. The germline gives CDR1 SQVTM, CDR2 ANQGSEA. This CDR3 is built from 12 residues. This clone occurred a few times. This CDR3 is also generated by other DNA sequences in the sample.

The specimen was peripheral blood. V usage is TRBV29-1 and J usage is TRBJ1-1; TRBD1 matches at 8 bases. This TCR derives from a woman aged 70 to 79 with acute or convalescent COVID-19. CDR3 DNA sequence: TGCAGCGTTGACAGGGGGCGCACTGAAGCTTTCTTT. Protein sequence: CSVDRGRTEAFF.